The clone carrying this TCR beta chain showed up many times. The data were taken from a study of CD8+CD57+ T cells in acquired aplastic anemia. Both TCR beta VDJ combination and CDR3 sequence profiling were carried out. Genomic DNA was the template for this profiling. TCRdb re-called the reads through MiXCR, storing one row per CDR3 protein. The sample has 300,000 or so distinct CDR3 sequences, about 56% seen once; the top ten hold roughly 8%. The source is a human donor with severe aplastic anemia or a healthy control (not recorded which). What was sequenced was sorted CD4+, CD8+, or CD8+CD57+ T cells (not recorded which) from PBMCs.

The CDR3 protein is CASSPIQGRSPLHF. For the CDR3, the DNA is TGTGCCAGCAGCCCCATACAGGGCCGCTCACCCCTCCACTTT. The gene calls are TRBV9 and TRBJ1-6; perhaps TRBD1 as D (6 bases). The germline gives CDR1 SGDLS, CDR2 YYNGEE. The CDR3 is 14 residues long. The V end lost 4 bases, the J end lost 10 bases, and 15 bases lay between the germline ends.